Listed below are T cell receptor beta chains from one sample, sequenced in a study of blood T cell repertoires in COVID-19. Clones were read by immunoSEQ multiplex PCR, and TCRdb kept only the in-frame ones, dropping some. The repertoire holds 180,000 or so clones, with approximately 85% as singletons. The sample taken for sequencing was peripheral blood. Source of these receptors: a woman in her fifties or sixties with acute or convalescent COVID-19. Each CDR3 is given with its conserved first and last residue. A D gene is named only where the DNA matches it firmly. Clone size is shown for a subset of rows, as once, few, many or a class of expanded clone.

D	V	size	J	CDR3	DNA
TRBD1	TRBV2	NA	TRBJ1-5	CASADRVRDQPQHF	TGTGCCAGCGCGGACAGGGTACGAGATCAGCCCCAGCATTTT
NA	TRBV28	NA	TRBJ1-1	CASSSGTMNTEAFF	TGTGCCAGCAGCTCGGGTACCATGAACACTGAAGCTTTCTTT
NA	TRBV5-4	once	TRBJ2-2	CASSLGLIANTGELFF	TGTGCCAGCAGCTTGGGACTGATCGCGAACACCGGGGAGCTGTTTTTT
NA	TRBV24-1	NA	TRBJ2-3	CATSDPSLGRDIDTQYF	TGTGCCACCAGTGACCCGTCTTTAGGGAGGGACATAGATACGCAGTATTTT
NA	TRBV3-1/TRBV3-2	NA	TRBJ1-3	CASSAGGSSGNTIYF	TGTGCCAGCAGCGCCGGGGGGAGCTCTGGAAACACCATATATTTT
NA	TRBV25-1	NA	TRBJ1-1	CASNSNTEAFF	TGTGCCAGCAATTCTAACACTGAAGCTTTCTTT
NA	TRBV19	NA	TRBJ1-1	CASGQMNTEAFF	TGTGCCAGTGGACAGATGAACACTGAAGCTTTCTTT
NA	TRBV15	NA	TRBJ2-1	CATSRAGTFYNEQFF	TGTGCCACCAGCAGAGCCGGGACTTTCTACAATGAGCAGTTCTTC
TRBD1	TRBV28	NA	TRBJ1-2	CASSLPGQDPGYTF	TGTGCCAGCAGTTTACCCGGACAGGACCCAGGCTACACCTTC
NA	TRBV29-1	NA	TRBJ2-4	CSVVAAQNIQYF	TGCAGCGTTGTGGCGGCCCAAAACATTCAGTACTTC
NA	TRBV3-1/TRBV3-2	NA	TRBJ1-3	CASSPDIAGNTIYF	TGTGCCAGCAGCCCGGACATCGCCGGAAACACCATATATTTT
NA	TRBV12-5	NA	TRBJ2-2	CASGLVLALQPGELFF	TGTGCTAGTGGTTTGGTACTAGCTCTCCAACCCGGGGAGCTGTTTTTT
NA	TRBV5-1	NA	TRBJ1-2	CASSSQISDGYTF	TGCGCCAGCAGCTCGCAGATAAGTGATGGCTACACCTTC
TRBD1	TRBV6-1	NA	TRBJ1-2	CASSTQGANYGYTF	TGTGCCAGCAGTACTCAGGGGGCCAACTATGGCTACACCTTC
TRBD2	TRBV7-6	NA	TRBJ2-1	CASSLEAGGDRNEQFF	TGTGCCAGCAGCTTAGAAGCGGGAGGCGATAGGAATGAGCAGTTCTTC
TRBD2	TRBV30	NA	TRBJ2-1	CAWELAIEQFF	TGTGCCTGGGAACTAGCGATTGAGCAGTTCTTC
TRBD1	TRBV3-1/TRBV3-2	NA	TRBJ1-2	CASSGDRVATNYGYTF	TGTGCCAGCAGCGGGGACAGGGTGGCGACTAACTATGGCTACACCTTC
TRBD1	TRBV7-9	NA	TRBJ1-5	CASSHRDRVFRNQPQHF	TGTGCCAGCAGCCACCGGGACAGGGTGTTTCGCAATCAGCCCCAGCATTTT
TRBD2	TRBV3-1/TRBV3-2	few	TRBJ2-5	CASSQPRLAGETQYF	TGTGCCAGCAGCCAACCCCGACTAGCGGGAGAGACCCAGTACTTC
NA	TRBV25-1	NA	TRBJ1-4	CASLGGGTNEKLFF	TGTGCCAGCCTGGGGGGAGGGACTAATGAAAAACTGTTTTTT
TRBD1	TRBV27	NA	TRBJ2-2	CASSLSGQIGHGELFF	TGTGCCAGCAGTTTATCGGGACAGATAGGTCACGGGGAGCTGTTTTTT
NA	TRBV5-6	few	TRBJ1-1	CASSTVNTEAFF	TGTGCCAGCAGTACAGTGAACACTGAAGCTTTCTTT
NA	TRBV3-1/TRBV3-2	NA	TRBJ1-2	CASSHPGRIYGYTF	TGTGCCAGCAGCCACCCGGGAAGGATCTATGGCTACACCTTC
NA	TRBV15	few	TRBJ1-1	CATSSVEGSEAFF	TGTGCCACCAGCAGCGTGGAGGGAAGTGAAGCTTTCTTT
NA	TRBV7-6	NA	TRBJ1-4	CASSLSEGVTNEKLFF	TGTGCCAGCAGCTTAAGCGAGGGCGTAACTAATGAAAAACTGTTTTTT
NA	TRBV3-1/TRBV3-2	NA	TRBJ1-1	CASSQDWTLTEAFF	TGTGCCAGCAGCCAAGATTGGACACTCACTGAAGCTTTCTTT
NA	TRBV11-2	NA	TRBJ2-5	CASSLSTDQETQYF	TGTGCCAGCAGCTTAAGCACAGACCAAGAGACCCAGTACTTC
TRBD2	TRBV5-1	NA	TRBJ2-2	CASSLDASGHTGELFF	TGCGCCAGCAGCTTGGATGCTAGCGGCCACACCGGGGAGCTGTTTTTT
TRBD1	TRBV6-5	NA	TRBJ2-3	CASSYGDRGPDTQYF	TGTGCCAGCAGTTACGGGGACAGGGGTCCAGATACGCAGTATTTT
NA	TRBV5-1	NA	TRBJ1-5	CASSLEGVSNQPQHF	TGCGCCAGCAGCTTGGAAGGGGTCAGCAATCAGCCCCAGCATTTT
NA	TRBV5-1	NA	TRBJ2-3	CASSVWEAGDTQYF	TGCGCCAGCAGCGTATGGGAGGCGGGAGATACGCAGTATTTT
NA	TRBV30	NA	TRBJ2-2	CAWSVPGARTGELFF	TGTGCCTGGAGTGTACCAGGGGCGAGGACCGGGGAGCTGTTTTTT
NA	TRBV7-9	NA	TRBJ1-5	CASSQGRGVNQPQHF	TGTGCCAGCAGCCAGGGCCGAGGAGTCAATCAGCCCCAGCATTTT
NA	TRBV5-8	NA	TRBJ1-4	CASTAGPINEKLFF	TGTGCCAGCACCGCAGGTCCCATTAATGAAAAACTGTTTTTT
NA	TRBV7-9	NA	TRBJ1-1	CASSFPSLEAFF	TGTGCCAGCAGCTTCCCCTCCCTGGAAGCTTTCTTT
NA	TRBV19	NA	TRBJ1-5	CASSIPRQAHQPQHF	TGTGCCAGTAGTATACCTAGACAGGCTCATCAGCCCCAGCATTTT
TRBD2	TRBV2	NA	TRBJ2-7	CASGRESYEQYF	TGTGCCAGCGGGCGGGAGTCCTACGAGCAGTACTTC
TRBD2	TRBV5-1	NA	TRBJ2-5	CASSPSGGETQYF	TGCGCCAGCAGCCCTTCGGGAGGGGAGACCCAGTACTTC
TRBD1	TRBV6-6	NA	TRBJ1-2	CASSKTGSATNYGYTF	TGTGCCAGCAGTAAGACAGGGTCGGCAACCAACTATGGCTACACCTTC
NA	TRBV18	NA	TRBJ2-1	CASSPPSGLYNEQFF	TGTGCCAGCTCACCACCTAGCGGCCTCTACAATGAGCAGTTCTTC
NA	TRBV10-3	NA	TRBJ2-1	CAISDLTGSNEQFF	TGTGCCATCAGTGACCTAACAGGGAGCAATGAGCAGTTCTTC
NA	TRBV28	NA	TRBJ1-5	CASSLVAGQPQHF	TGTGCCAGCAGTTTGGTCGCGGGTCAGCCCCAGCATTTT
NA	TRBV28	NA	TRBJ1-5	CASSFIRVSNQPQHF	TGTGCCAGCAGTTTTATTCGGGTGAGCAATCAGCCCCAGCATTTT
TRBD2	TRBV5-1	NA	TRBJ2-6	CASSLAGSGANVLTF	TGCGCCAGCAGCCTAGCGGGCTCTGGGGCCAACGTCCTGACTTTC
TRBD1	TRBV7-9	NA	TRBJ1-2	CASSLGQGADYGYTF	TGTGCCAGCAGCCTGGGACAGGGGGCAGACTATGGCTACACCTTC